The 29 T cell receptor beta chains below all came from one sample that was sequenced in a study of blood T cell repertoires in COVID-19. Method: immunoSEQ multiplex PCR; TCRdb's copy keeps in-frame clones and lacks some. The sample includes 350,000 to 400,000 clones, roughly 86% of them seen just once. Source material: PBMCs or T cells enriched from blood (not recorded which). Receptor source: a woman aged 30 to 39 who had recovered from COVID-19.

The chain carries TRBV7-2 and TRBJ2-5, with a tentative D call TRBD1 (5 bases). Germline V CDR1 and CDR2: SGHTA, FQGNSA. V was shortened by 5 bases and J by 2 bases, with 9 bases between the two germline ends. The length of the CDR3 is 13 residues. The CDR3 region is CASSRDRQETQYF. The CDR3, as DNA: TGTGCCAGCAGCAGAGACAGACAAGAGACCCAGTACTTC. The complete variable domain, with remaining parts taken from reference TRBV7-2 and TRBJ2-5, reads GAGVSQSPSNKVTEKGKDVELRCDPISGHTALYWYRQSLGQGLEFLIYFQGNSAPDKSGLPSDRFSAERTGGSVSTLTIQRTQQEDSAVYLCASSRDRQETQYFGPGTRLLVL.

The V and J genes are TRBV14 and TRBJ2-7, with 9 positions matching TRBD1. CDR1 and CDR2 from the germline V gene are SGHDN and FVKESK. V lost 8 bases, J lost 3 bases, and 14 bases stayed unmatched. This CDR3 is built from 16 residues. The CDR3, as DNA: TGTGCCAGCTCTCTGGGCCCGGGACAGGGAGTCTACGAGCAGTACTTC. Amino acid sequence: CASSLGPGQGVYEQYF.

This sequence joins TRBV3-1 (or the pseudogene TRBV3-2) and TRBJ1-2, with 7 bases lining up with TRBD1. The CDR3 loop spans 13 amino acids. CDR1 is LGHDT, CDR2 YNNKEL, per germline (reference sequence). The V and J ends lost 7 bases and 8 bases, in that order; junction bases with no gene match: 10. The CDR3: CASTREGAGGYTF. The CDR3 region has the DNA TGTGCCAGCACCCGGGAGGGGGCCGGGGGCTACACCTTC.

DNA for the CDR3: TGTGCCAGCAGTTTATCCAATTTCAGGGGGCGCGACTATGGCTACACCTTC. Translating gives CASSLSNFRGRDYGYTF. The chain employs TRBV28 and TRBJ1-2; the match to TRBD1 covers 8 bases. The V and J ends lost 1 base and 3 bases, in that order; junction bases with no gene match: 10. CDR1 is MDHEN, CDR2 SYDVKM, per germline. This CDR3 is 17 amino acids long.

The chain uses TRBV4-3 and TRBJ1-2; D unclear. The CDR3 has 14 amino acids. Germline CDR1 LGHNA, CDR2 YSLEER. Trimming left V 0 bases short and J 2 bases short, with 7 bases between. The CDR3, as DNA: TGCGCCAGCAGCCAAGATCGGCGGAACTATGGCTACACCTTC. Protein: CASSQDRRNYGYTF.

V gene TRBV7-9 combines with J gene TRBJ1-2, with D tentatively TRBD1 (6 bases). The V gene's germline CDR1 is SEHNR and CDR2 FQNEAQ (reference sequence). The CDR3 is made up of 17 amino acids. The germline V and J ends were trimmed by 1 base and 6 bases, with 21 bases remaining between them. The CDR3 here is CASSLEDSGRGSNGYTF. The CDR3 DNA is TGTGCCAGCAGCTTAGAGGACTCGGGCAGGGGTTCGAATGGCTACACCTTC.

The chain carries TRBV4-1 and TRBJ2-7; D not resolved. The ends were cut back, 0 bases at V and 4 bases at J, with 13 bases in the middle. Germline values: CDR1 MGHRA, CDR2 YSYEKL. CDR3 size: 15 residues. The CDR3 reads CASSQDPGRKYEQYF. The CDR3 coding sequence is TGCGCCAGCAGCCAAGACCCCGGCAGGAAGTACGAGCAGTACTTC.

The gene calls are TRBV5-4 and TRBJ1-2; 9 bases map to TRBD1. V lost 5 bases and J lost 2; bases outside the gene matches: 10. This CDR3 spans 16 amino acids. Germline CDR1 SGHNT, CDR2 YYREEE (reference sequence). Written as DNA, the CDR3 is TGTGCCAGCAGAACAGGGGGCGCAGGTGGGAACTATGGCTACACCTTC. It yields the protein CASRTGGAGGNYGYTF.

This chain connects TRBV28 to TRBJ2-7; 7 positions agree with TRBD1. The CDR3 is made up of 13 amino acids. The germline V gene encodes CDR1 MDHEN and CDR2 SYDVKM. V dropped 4 bases and J dropped 5; count of bases not matched to a gene: 5. The chain's CDR3 is CASSSTGPHEQYF. In DNA, the CDR3 is TGTGCCAGCAGTTCGACAGGGCCCCACGAGCAGTACTTC.

This chain connects TRBV4-2 to TRBJ1-1; TRBD1 is a possible D gene (6 bases). Per germline, CDR1 LGHNA and CDR2 YNFKEQ. The germline V and J ends were trimmed by 0 bases and 3 bases, with 17 bases remaining between them. This CDR3 region has 17 residues. The CDR3 nucleotides are TGTGCCAGCAGCCAAGATCTGTTTGGGGGCTTGGACACTGAAGCTTTCTTT. Residues: CASSQDLFGGLDTEAFF.

J is TRBJ2-7 and V is TRBV5-1; the match to TRBD2 covers 11 bases. Germline V gives CDR1 SGHRS, CDR2 YFSETQ. CDR3 size: 17 residues. V dropped 0 bases and J dropped 5; count of bases not matched to a gene: 10. The CDR3 sequence: CASSLAASGRTLHEQYF. CDR3 bases: TGCGCCAGCAGCTTGGCGGCTAGCGGGAGGACGTTGCACGAGCAGTACTTC.

This clone showed up just once. The chain recombines TRBV7-9 with TRBJ1-1, with 8 bases matching TRBD1. After removal of 5 bases from V and 3 bases from J, the junction contained 14 bases not matched to a gene. CDR1 and CDR2 from the germline V gene are SEHNR and FQNEAQ (reference sequence). The CDR3 sequence is 17 residues long. CDR3 nucleotides: TGTGCCAGCAGCCCAGGACAGGGACAGTATTTCGACACTGAAGCTTTCTTT. Its translation is CASSPGQGQYFDTEAFF.

The genes are TRBV9 and TRBJ1-3; 10 positions match TRBD1. V gave up 4 bases and J gave up 4 bases; unmatched junction bases: 8. Germline CDR1 SGDLS, CDR2 YYNGEE. The CDR3 covers 16 residues. In nucleotides, the CDR3 is TGTGCCAGCAGCCCACAGACAGGGGGCTCCGGAAACACCATATATTTT. It is translated as CASSPQTGGSGNTIYF. Variable domain in full (rest from reference TRBV9 and TRBJ1-3): DSGVTQTPKHLITATGQRVTLRCSPRSGDLSVYWYQQSLDQGLQFLIQYYNGEERAKGNILERFSAQQFPDLHSELNLSSLELGDSALYFCASSPQTGGSGNTIYFGEGSWLTVV.

This chain joins TRBV28 and TRBJ1-1; D gene ambiguous. The CDR3 contains 13 residues. Germline-derived CDR1 and CDR2 are MDHEN and SYDVKM. V lost 5 bases and J lost 0, with 7 bases in between. The CDR3 here is CASSLHLNTEAFF. The CDR3 nucleotides read TGTGCCAGCAGTCTCCACTTGAACACTGAAGCTTTCTTT.

The J gene is TRBJ2-7, the V gene TRBV28, with 8 bases aligning to TRBD1. This CDR3 comprises 16 residues. Per germline, CDR1 MDHEN and CDR2 SYDVKM. J lost 2 bases, V lost 5 bases, and 11 bases had no gene match. CDR3 DNA sequence: TGTGCCAGCAGTCACAAGGACAGGGTAAGAACCTACGAGCAGTACTTC. Translation gives CASSHKDRVRTYEQYF.

CDR3 bases: TGTGCCAGCCTATACGGGGGATATCGCCGCTACGAGCAGTACTTC. Translation gives CASLYGGYRRYEQYF. This chain connects TRBV21-1 to TRBJ2-7; the table gives TRBD2 as D, unverified against the DNA. TRBV21-1 represents a pseudogene. The CDR3 runs 15 residues.

This rearrangement joins TRBV18 to TRBJ2-7; 7 nucleotides match TRBD2. CDR1 is KGHSH, CDR2 LQKENI, per germline. The CDR3 totals 16 residues. V was clipped by 3 bases and J by 6 bases; unmatched bases: 14. This CDR3 is CASSPGPGRFPLEQYF. CDR3 DNA: TGTGCCAGCTCACCGGGTCCCGGGAGGTTCCCTCTCGAGCAGTACTTC.

This chain uses TRBV6-5 with TRBJ2-1; 7 bases agree with TRBD1. V lost 2 bases and J lost 5; bases outside the gene matches: 9. The CDR3 is 16 amino acids. Germline values: CDR1 MNHEY, CDR2 SVGAGI. The CDR3 nucleotides read TGTGCCAGCAGTTACCCACGCGTCAGGGGGAACAATGAGCAGTTCTTC. This translates into CASSYPRVRGNNEQFF.

The V call is TRBV13, the J call TRBJ2-1; 15 nucleotides line up with TRBD2. Germline assignment: CDR1 PRHDT and CDR2 FYEKMQ (reference sequence). The V segment lost 1 base and the J segment 7 bases; nucleotides outside the gene matches: 8. CDR3 size: 18 residues. As DNA, the CDR3 is TGTGCCAGCAGCTTAGTGGGGACTAGCGGGAGGTTACGGAATGAGCAGTTCTTC. It yields the protein CASSLVGTSGRLRNEQFF.

This sequence joins TRBV19 and TRBJ1-5; maybe TRBD1 (5 bases). Looked up from germline, CDR1 is LNHDA and CDR2 is SQIVND (reference sequence). This CDR3 has 12 amino acids. Trimming cost V 6 bases and J 7 bases, with 10 bases left between them. CDR3 amino acids: CASSGGWQPQHF. In DNA form, the CDR3 reads TGTGCCAGTAGCGGGGGGTGGCAGCCCCAGCATTTT.

The chain couples TRBV11-2 to TRBJ2-7; tentatively, D is TRBD2 (5 bases). CDR3 size: 16 residues. V was clipped by 2 bases and J by 0 bases, with 14 bases between them. Germline CDR1 and CDR2: SGHAT and FQNNGV. In DNA form, the CDR3 reads TGTGCCAGCAGCTTAATCTTGAGACTATCCTCCTACGAGCAGTACTTC. It codes for CASSLILRLSSYEQYF.

This rearrangement joins TRBV30 to TRBJ1-1; D is possibly TRBD1 (5 bases). The length of the CDR3 is 19 residues. Germline V gene sequence: CDR1 GTSNPN, CDR2 SVGIG (reference sequence). The germline V and J ends were trimmed by 2 bases and 5 bases, with 30 bases remaining between them. The CDR3 here is CAWSHSGGVGMVFGTEAFF. The CDR3 coding sequence is TGTGCCTGGAGTCACTCGGGGGGGGTTGGAATGGTATTTGGGACTGAAGCTTTCTTT. The complete variable domain, with remaining parts taken from reference TRBV30 and TRBJ1-1, reads SQTIHQWPATLVQPVGSPLSLECTVEGTSNPNLYWYRQAAGRGLQLLFYSVGIGQISSEVPQNLSASRPQDRQFILSSKKLLLSDSGFYLCAWSHSGGVGMVFGTEAFFGQGTRLTVV.

This chain connects TRBV6-2 or TRBV6-3 to TRBJ1-1, with D unresolved. The CDR3 covers 14 residues. Deletions cut 4 bases from V and 0 bases from J, with 9 bases between. Germline loops: CDR1 MNHEY, CDR2 SVGEGT. The CDR3 DNA reads TGTGCCAGCAGTTTGGAGGGCATGAACACTGAAGCTTTCTTT. This gives the protein CASSLEGMNTEAFF.

This clone appeared a single time. V usage is TRBV7-9 and J usage is TRBJ1-2, with 9 bases aligning to TRBD1. Germline CDR1 SEHNR, CDR2 FQNEAQ (reference sequence). The CDR3 spans 15 residues. V shed 0 bases and J 4 bases; nucleotides not matched to a gene: 3. DNA of the CDR3: TGTGCCAGCAGCTTAGCCGAGGGACAGGGCTATGGCTACACCTTC. Its protein is CASSLAEGQGYGYTF.

The chain combines TRBV2 with TRBJ2-7; D unresolved. The CDR3 runs to 12 residues. The V end was cut by 8 bases, the J end by 0 bases, with 8 bases between. CDR1 and CDR2 from the germline V gene are SNHLY and FYNNEI. Written as DNA, the CDR3 is TGTGCCAGCTCGGCGGTCTCCTACGAGCAGTACTTC. The encoded protein is CASSAVSYEQYF.

The chain links TRBV19 to TRBJ1-5; the match to TRBD1 covers 7 bases. Germline values: CDR1 LNHDA, CDR2 SQIVND (reference sequence). This CDR3 region has 15 residues. The V segment lost 7 bases and the J segment 6 bases; nucleotides outside the gene matches: 12. CDR3 coding DNA: TGTGCCAGTATCCCTTCGACAGGGTCCCTTCAGCCCCAGCATTTT. This encodes CASIPSTGSLQPQHF. The full variable domain, in which reference TRBV19 and TRBJ1-5 provide the parts outside the CDR3, is DGGITQSPKYLFRKEGQNVTLSCEQNLNHDAMYWYRQDPGQGLRLIYYSQIVNDFQKGDIAEGYSVSREKKESFPLTVTSAQKNPTAFYLCASIPSTGSLQPQHFGDGTRLSIL.

This clone was detected a few times. This chain links TRBV25-1 with TRBJ1-1, with D unresolved. CDR3 length: 13 residues. Germline V gives CDR1 MGHDK, CDR2 SYGVNS. V lost 3 bases, J lost 0 bases, and 5 bases lay in between. CDR3 in DNA: TGTGCCAGCAGTGACAGTGTGAACACTGAAGCTTTCTTT. It encodes CASSDSVNTEAFF.

The V call is TRBV25-1, the J call TRBJ1-2, with D unclear. CDR1 is MGHDK, CDR2 SYGVNS, per germline. V shed 4 bases and J shed 3 bases, with 9 bases lying between them. The CDR3 is 13 amino acids. CDR3 bases: TGTGCCAGCAGTGGGTTCCGGGACTATGGCTACACCTTC. Amino acid sequence: CASSGFRDYGYTF.

The chain uses TRBV29-1 and TRBJ1-4; D possibly corresponds to TRBD1 (6 bases). The CDR3 sequence is 15 residues long. Deletions cut 4 bases from V and 3 bases from J, with 15 bases between. Germline V lookup: CDR1 SQVTM, CDR2 ANQGSEA. Here the CDR3 reads CSVGPRGSANEKLFF. DNA of the CDR3: TGCAGCGTTGGTCCCAGGGGCAGCGCTAATGAAAAACTGTTTTTT.